The 10 T cell receptor beta chains below were found in one sample sequenced in a study of blood T cell repertoires in COVID-19. The repertoire was sequenced with immunoSEQ multiplex PCR; TCRdb's copy has only in-frame clones and lacks some. The table has around 200,000 clones, about four fifths seen once. The sequenced sample was peripheral blood. Every receptor here comes from a woman aged 40 to 49 with acute or convalescent COVID-19.

The CDR3 DNA follows: TGTGCCACCAGTGACCCCTCTCTGGGCGGCAGCGGTACGCAGTATTTT. Translating gives CATSDPSLGGSGTQYF. V is TRBV24-1 and J is TRBJ2-3, with D possibly TRBD2 on 5 matching bases. This CDR3 comprises 16 residues. In germline, CDR1 is KGHDR, CDR2 SFDVKD. V dropped 4 bases and J dropped 8 bases, with 21 bases sitting between them.

The chain recombines TRBV5-8 with TRBJ2-1; 11 bases agree with TRBD2. Trimming removed 0 bases from V and 5 bases from J; junction bases left unmatched: 4. From germline, CDR1 is SGHTS and CDR2 YDEGEE. The CDR3 loop spans 16 amino acids. The CDR3 loop is CASSLGKTSGNNEQFF. Here the CDR3 DNA reads TGTGCCAGCAGCTTGGGGAAGACTAGCGGGAACAATGAGCAGTTCTTC. Variable domain in full (rest from reference TRBV5-8 and TRBJ2-1): EAGVTQSPTHLIKTRGQQATLRCSPISGHTSVYWYQQALGLGLQFLLWYDEGEERNRGNFPPRFSGRQFPNYSSELNVNALELEDSALYLCASSLGKTSGNNEQFFGPGTRLTVL.

J is TRBJ2-5 and V is TRBV27; D ambiguous. The CDR3 totals 13 residues. V was shortened by 9 bases and J by 4 bases, with 15 bases between the two germline ends. Germline loops: CDR1 MNHEY, CDR2 SMNVEV (reference sequence). CDR3 amino acids: CASNVLDSETQYF. The CDR3 DNA is TGTGCCAGTAACGTCTTAGACTCAGAGACCCAGTACTTC.

Concerning this clone: This CDR3 is also generated by other DNA sequences in the sample. The chain links TRBV3-1 (or the pseudogene TRBV3-2) to TRBJ1-1, with D possibly matching TRBD1 (6 bases). In germline, CDR1 is LGHDT, CDR2 YNNKEL (reference sequence). The V gene lost 4 bases and the J gene lost 1 base, with 7 bases spanning the gap. The CDR3 length is 13 residues. CDR3 protein: CASSPTGNTEAFF. The CDR3 DNA reads as TGTGCCAGCAGCCCGACAGGGAACACTGAAGCTTTCTTT.

V is TRBV28 and J is TRBJ2-7; TRBD2 matches 9 bases. The trim removed 7 bases at V and 0 bases at J, leaving 4 bases unmatched. Germline V gene sequence: CDR1 MDHEN, CDR2 SYDVKM. CDR3 length: 14 amino acids. The CDR3: CASTYSGSSYEQYF. The CDR3 nucleotides read TGTGCCAGCACCTATAGCGGGAGCTCCTACGAGCAGTACTTC.

The chain couples TRBV9 to TRBJ2-1; D may be TRBD2 (6 bases). Trimming left V 0 bases short and J 2 bases short, with 18 bases between. Germline CDR1 reads SGDLS; CDR2 reads YYNGEE. The CDR3 contains 18 residues. The CDR3 protein is CASSVGSSATGPYNEQFF. Here the CDR3 DNA reads TGTGCCAGCAGCGTAGGCTCTAGCGCTACTGGACCCTACAATGAGCAGTTCTTC.

This clone is a singleton in its sample. The CDR3 reads CASSPLSDTQYF. CDR3 DNA: TGTGCCAGCAGTCCTCTTTCAGATACGCAGTATTTT. The J gene is TRBJ2-3, the V gene TRBV28; D gene unclear. Trimming left V 5 bases short and J 4 bases short, with 7 bases between. Germline V gives CDR1 MDHEN, CDR2 SYDVKM. The CDR3 covers 12 residues.

This chain uses TRBV27 with TRBJ2-3; D possibly corresponds to TRBD1 (5 bases). The V gene lost 0 bases and the J gene lost 0 bases, with 10 bases spanning the gap. The germline V gene encodes CDR1 MNHEY and CDR2 SMNVEV (reference sequence). The CDR3 has 16 residues. CDR3 region: CASSLSMGRSTDTQYF. CDR3 DNA: TGTGCCAGCAGTTTATCGATGGGGCGGAGCACAGATACGCAGTATTTT.

The rearrangement links TRBV11-3 to TRBJ1-5, with D unclear. V gave up 1 base and J gave up 5 bases, with 24 bases separating them. The germline gives CDR1 SGHNT, CDR2 YENEEA. CDR3 length: 19 residues. The CDR3 bases are TGTGCCAGCAGCTTAGTAGTGCCCCCCCGGCCCGGGAGGGATCAGCCCCAGCATTTT. Residues: CASSLVVPPRPGRDQPQHF.

V gene TRBV4-2 combines with J gene TRBJ2-5, with TRBD2 matching 15 bases. CDR3 size: 18 residues. The germline V gene has CDR1 LGHNA and CDR2 YNFKEQ. Trimming cost V 3 bases and J 2 bases; bases outside gene matches: 7. The CDR3 DNA sequence: TGTGCCAGCAGCCATCCCGGGACTAGCGGGGGGCATCAAGAGACCCAGTACTTC. Protein: CASSHPGTSGGHQETQYF.